Each of the 3 T cell receptor beta chains below was sequenced from the same sample in a study of cytomegalovirus exposure and HLA in healthy donors. The PCR contained 60 Vbeta and 13 Jbeta primers. Profiling relied on immunoSEQ multiplex PCR, and the TCRdb table lists in-frame clones only, not all of them. The sample shows about 160,000 clones, 60% to 85% of them seen only once. Source material: PBMCs. The receptors originated from a woman between 40 and 50 years old in good health and CMV-seronegative.

The chain recombines TRBV14 with TRBJ1-2, with TRBD1 as a possible D gene (6 bases). The CDR3 length is 12 residues. Per germline, CDR1 SGHDN and CDR2 FVKESK. V lost 5 bases and J lost 8, with 12 bases in between. CDR3 region: CASSLTGYGYTF. In DNA, the CDR3 is TGTGCCAGCAGCTTAACAGGGTACGGCTACACCTTC.

The V gene is TRBV10-3, the J gene TRBJ2-5; 11 bases are a match to TRBD2. Per germline, CDR1 ENHRY and CDR2 SYGVKD. This CDR3 spans 15 amino acids. The J segment lost 5 bases and the V segment lost 8 bases, leaving 10 bases of the junction unmatched. For the CDR3, the DNA is TGTGCCATCGGTGGGAGACTAGCGGGGATCGAGACCCAGTACTTC. Amino acids: CAIGGRLAGIETQYF.

The chain employs TRBV14 and TRBJ2-5, with TRBD2 matching 7 bases. CDR1 is SGHDN and CDR2 is FVKESK in the germline V gene. Trimming took 2 bases from V and 5 from J; bases not matched to a gene: 20. The CDR3 has 19 residues. The CDR3 coding sequence is TGTGCCAGCAGCCAACAACTTTTGGGAGGGATATGGCGATCGGAGACCCAGTACTTC. Translated, it gives CASSQQLLGGIWRSETQYF.